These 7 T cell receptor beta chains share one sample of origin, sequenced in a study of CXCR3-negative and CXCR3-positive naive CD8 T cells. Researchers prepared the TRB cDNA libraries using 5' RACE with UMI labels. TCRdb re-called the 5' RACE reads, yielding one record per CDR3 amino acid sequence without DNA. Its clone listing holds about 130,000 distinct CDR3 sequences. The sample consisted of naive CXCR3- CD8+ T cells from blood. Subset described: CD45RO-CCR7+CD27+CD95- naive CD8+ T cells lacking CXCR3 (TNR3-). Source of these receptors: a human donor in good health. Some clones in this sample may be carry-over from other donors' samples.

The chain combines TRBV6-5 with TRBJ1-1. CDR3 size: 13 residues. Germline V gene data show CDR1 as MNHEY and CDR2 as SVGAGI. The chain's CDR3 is CASSYGPGTEAFF.

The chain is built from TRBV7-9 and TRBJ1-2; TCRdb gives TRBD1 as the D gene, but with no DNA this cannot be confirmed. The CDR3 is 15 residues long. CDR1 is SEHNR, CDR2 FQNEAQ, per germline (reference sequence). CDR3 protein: CASSPSGQMNYGYTF.

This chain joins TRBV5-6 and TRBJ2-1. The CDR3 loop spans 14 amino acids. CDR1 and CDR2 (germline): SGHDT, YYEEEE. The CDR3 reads CASSFRNLLDEQFF.

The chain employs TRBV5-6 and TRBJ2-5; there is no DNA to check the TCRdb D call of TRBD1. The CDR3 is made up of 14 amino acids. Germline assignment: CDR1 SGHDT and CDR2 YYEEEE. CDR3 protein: CASSTGTAQETQYF.

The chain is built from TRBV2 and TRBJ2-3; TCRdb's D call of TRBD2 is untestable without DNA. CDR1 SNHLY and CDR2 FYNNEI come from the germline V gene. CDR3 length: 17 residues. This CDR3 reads CASSEALSSGNPDTQYF. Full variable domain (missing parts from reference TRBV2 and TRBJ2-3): EPEVTQTPSHQVTQMGQEVILRCVPISNHLYFYWYRQILGQKVEFLVSFYNNEISEKSEIFDDQFSVERPDGSNFTLKIRSTKLEDSAMYFCASSEALSSGNPDTQYFGPGTRLTVL.

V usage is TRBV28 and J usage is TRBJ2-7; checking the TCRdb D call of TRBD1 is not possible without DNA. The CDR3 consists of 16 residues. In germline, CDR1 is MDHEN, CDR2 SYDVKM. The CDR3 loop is CASSLQRDKRTYEQYF.

The CDR3 loop reads CASSLNRVDGESDTQYF. This rearrangement joins TRBV27 to TRBJ2-3; TCRdb returns TRBD1, unconfirmable since there is no DNA. Germline CDR1 reads MNHEY; CDR2 reads SMNVEV (reference sequence). The CDR3 length is 17 residues.